This T cell receptor beta chain is drawn from a study of cytomegalovirus exposure and HLA in healthy donors. Study findings and constraints: In the analysis, some V segments, TRBV6-2 and TRBV6-3 included, were excluded as indistinguishable. The study carried out a later analysis of TCR beta sequences. It associated some 17,000 of them with specific HLA alleles at a false discovery rate of 0.05. In an earlier analysis, productive rearrangement rates for most beta V segments clustered near 87% or 30%.

Germline V gene data show CDR1 as MNHEY and CDR2 as SMNVEV (reference sequence). The CDR3 covers 20 residues. PCR used 60 Vbeta primers and 13 Jbeta primers. Assay used: immunoSEQ multiplex PCR; TCRdb lists only in-frame clones, some missing. The data hold 80,000 to 90,000 clones, with 79% observed a single time. In regard to this clone: Its antigen is currently unknown.

V and J are TRBV27 and TRBJ2-5; 9 bases line up with TRBD2. The J call is doubtful: the DNA matches TRBJ2-7 better. The TCR was taken from a man aged 25 to 45 in good health and CMV-seronegative. The source material was PBMCs. CDR3 sequence reads: CASSLSFSHYTGLAGSEQYF. The CDR3 DNA reads as TGTGCCAGCAGTTTATCGTTCTCACATTACACGGGACTAGCAGGTTCCGAGCAGTACTTC.